Following are 4 T cell receptor beta chains from one sample sequenced in a study of OX40 agonist ivuxolimab in advanced cancers. The method behind the library was the immunoSEQ multiplex PCR assay. TCRdb mirrors the immuneACCESS table, restricted to in-frame sequences. Some clones are absent from its copies; in checked studies, under half trace to an unresolved V gene, and the reason for the others is unknown. This sample comprises 50,000 to 70,000 clones, less than 90% of them detected only once. Less than 4% of the sample rests with the top ten. The specimen was CD4+ or CD8+ T cells sorted from blood, collected in a trial of the OX40 agonist ivuxolimab. Receptors originate from an adult with an advanced solid tumor such as melanoma, head and neck, liver or kidney cancer.

The genes are TRBV21-1 and TRBJ1-1; the D segment call TRBD1 is taken from the table without a DNA check. TRBV21-1 is recorded as a pseudogene. The CDR3 contains 18 residues. CDR3 coding DNA: TGTGCCAGCAGCAAATCCCCTTTTCGGGGACAGGGGAGAACTGAAGCTTTCTTT. The encoded protein is CASSKSPFRGQGRTEAFF.

This chain uses TRBV30 with TRBJ2-7, with D possibly matching TRBD2 (6 bases). V lost 2 bases, J lost 2 bases, and 16 bases lay in between. The germline V gene encodes CDR1 GTSNPN and CDR2 SVGIG (reference sequence). The CDR3 has 15 residues. The CDR3 DNA sequence: TGTGCCTGGAGTTTCTCCGGCGGGGTACCCTACGAGCAGTACTTC. Translation: CAWSFSGGVPYEQYF.

This clone came up a few times. The chain recombines TRBV11-1 with TRBJ2-3; a weak D match, TRBD2 (6 bases). Germline V gene data show CDR1 as SGHAT and CDR2 as FQDESV (reference sequence). Trimming pared 2 bases from V and 3 bases from J, leaving 9 bases between. The CDR3 is made up of 14 amino acids. In DNA, the CDR3 is TGTGCCAGCAGCTTAAGAGGGACTACAGATACGCAGTATTTT. Residues: CASSLRGTTDTQYF. Full variable domain (remainder filled in from reference TRBV11-1 and TRBJ2-3): EAEVAQSPRYKITEKSQAVAFWCDPISGHATLYWYRQILGQGPELLVQFQDESVVDDSQLPKDRFSAERLKGVDSTLKIQPAELGDSAMYLCASSLRGTTDTQYFGPGTRLTVL.

The rearrangement joins TRBV7-3 to TRBJ2-7; a weak D match, TRBD2 (6 bases). CDR3 size: 13 residues. CDR1 is SGHTA and CDR2 is FQGTGA in the germline V gene. Deletions cut 5 bases from V and 3 bases from J, with 11 bases between. The CDR3 is CASSPGEGYEQYF. CDR3 sequence (DNA): TGTGCCAGCAGCCCGGGAGAGGGCTACGAGCAGTACTTC.